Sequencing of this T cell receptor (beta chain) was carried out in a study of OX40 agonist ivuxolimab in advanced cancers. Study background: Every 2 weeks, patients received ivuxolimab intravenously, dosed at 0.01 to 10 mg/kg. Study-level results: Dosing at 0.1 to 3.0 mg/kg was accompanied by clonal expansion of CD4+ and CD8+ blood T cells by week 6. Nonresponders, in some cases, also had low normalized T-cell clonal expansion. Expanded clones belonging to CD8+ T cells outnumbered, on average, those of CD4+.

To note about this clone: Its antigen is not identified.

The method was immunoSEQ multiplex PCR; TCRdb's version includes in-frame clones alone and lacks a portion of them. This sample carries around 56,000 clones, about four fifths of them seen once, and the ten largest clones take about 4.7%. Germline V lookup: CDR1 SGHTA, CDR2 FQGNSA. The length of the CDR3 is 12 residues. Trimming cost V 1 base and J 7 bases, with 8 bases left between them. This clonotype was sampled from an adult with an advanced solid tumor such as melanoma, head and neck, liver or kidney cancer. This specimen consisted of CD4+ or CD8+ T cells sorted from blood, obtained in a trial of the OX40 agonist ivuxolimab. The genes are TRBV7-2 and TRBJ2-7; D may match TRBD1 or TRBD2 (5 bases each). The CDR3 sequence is CASSLGGWEQYF. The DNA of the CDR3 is TGTGCCAGCAGCTTAGGGGGGTGGGAGCAGTACTTC.